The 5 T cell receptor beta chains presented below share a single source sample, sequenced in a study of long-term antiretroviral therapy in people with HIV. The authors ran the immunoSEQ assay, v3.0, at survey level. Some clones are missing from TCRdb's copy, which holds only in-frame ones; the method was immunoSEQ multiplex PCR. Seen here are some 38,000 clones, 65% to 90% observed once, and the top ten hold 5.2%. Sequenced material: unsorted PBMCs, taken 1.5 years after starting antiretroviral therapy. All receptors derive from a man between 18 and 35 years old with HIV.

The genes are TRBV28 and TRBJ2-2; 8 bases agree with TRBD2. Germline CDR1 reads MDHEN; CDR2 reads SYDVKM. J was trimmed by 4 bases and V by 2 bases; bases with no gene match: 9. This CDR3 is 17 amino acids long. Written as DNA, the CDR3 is TGTGCCAGCAGTTTAAGAATAGTTGGGACTAGCACCGGGGAGCTGTTTTTT. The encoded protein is CASSLRIVGTSTGELFF.

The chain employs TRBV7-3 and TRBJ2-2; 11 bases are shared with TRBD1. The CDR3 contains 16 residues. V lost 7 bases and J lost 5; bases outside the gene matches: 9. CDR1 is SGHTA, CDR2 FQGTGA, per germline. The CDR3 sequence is CASTPGQGARTGELFF. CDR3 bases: TGTGCCAGCACCCCCGGACAGGGGGCACGGACCGGGGAGCTGTTTTTT.

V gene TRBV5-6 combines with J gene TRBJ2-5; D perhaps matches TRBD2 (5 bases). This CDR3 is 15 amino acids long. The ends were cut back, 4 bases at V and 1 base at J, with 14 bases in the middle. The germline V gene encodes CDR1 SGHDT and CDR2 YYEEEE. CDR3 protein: CASSLVRAVQETQYF. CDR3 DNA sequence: TGTGCCAGCAGCCTCGTGAGAGCGGTCCAAGAGACCCAGTACTTC.

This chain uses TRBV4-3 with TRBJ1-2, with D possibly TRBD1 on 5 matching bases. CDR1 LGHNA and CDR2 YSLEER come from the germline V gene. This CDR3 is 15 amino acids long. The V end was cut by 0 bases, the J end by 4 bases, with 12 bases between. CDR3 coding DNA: TGCGCCAGCAGCCAAGATCTGGGGGAGGGCTATGGCTACACCTTC. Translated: CASSQDLGEGYGYTF.

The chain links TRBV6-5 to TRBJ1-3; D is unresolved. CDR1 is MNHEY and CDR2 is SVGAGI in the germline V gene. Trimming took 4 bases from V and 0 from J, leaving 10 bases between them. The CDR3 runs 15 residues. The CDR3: CASSLSQSSGNTIYF. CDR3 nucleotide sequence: TGTGCCAGCAGTTTATCGCAGAGCTCTGGAAACACCATATATTTT.